This entry concerns a single T cell receptor beta chain. There is no known antigen for this receptor. Per-nucleotide qualities are absent, and no much larger clonotype sits a single base away. The library was made by the immunoSEQ multiplex PCR assay. Some 100,000 TCR templates per sample were assayed by the deep sequencing platform. Genomic DNA extracted from sorted T cells was used for TCRbeta CDR3 sequencing. The authors processed their data as follows. The R programming language was used for clonal analysis of the TCRbeta CDR3 data. Unstimulated samples were compared with post-reaction CFSE-low samples to define alloreactive CD4+ and CD8+ clones. Regulatory or non-regulatory origin was assigned to alloreactive CD4+ clones by matching of sequences to sorted unstimulated Treg and non-Treg repertoires. The clones in this table, taken by TCRdb from immuneACCESS, are in-frame only. Not every clone is retained; where verified, under half of the shortfall comes from an unresolved V gene, and the cause of the rest is unknown. The V and J calls and clone size are taken from that table; D and trimming were inferred from the DNA. Here the sample has nearly 85,000 clones; roughly 94% occur a single time. In total, the top ten clones hold about a fifth of the sample.

This record comes from a study of siplizumab effects on memory and regulatory T cells (dated by TCRdb to about 2019). Describing the broader study: The study looked at the effect of siplizumab, an anti-CD2 antibody, on alloreactive T-cell subsets in allogeneic mixed lymphocyte reactions made from human PBMCs.

Inclusive of the bounding cysteine and phenylalanine, the CDR3 is 15 residues long. The retained sequence is limited to the CDR3, 45 bases, with the frame set at the first base. CDR1 and CDR2 (SGDLS, YYNGEE) derive from the germline V gene. Trimming takes 2 bases from V and 1 base from J, and the germline ends sit 12 bases apart. The investigation overall reported the following: Of the alloreactive CD4+ clones that could be mapped, the Treg-derived share averaged about 63% with siplizumab compared with 25% to 30% in control reactions. Compared with memory T cells, unstimulated naive T cells appeared more diverse, and naive cells seemed to make a substantial contribution to the alloresponse. Roughly 80-95% of proliferating CD4+ or CD8+ clones could not be assigned a naive or memory phenotype. Whether proliferating Tregs from siplizumab cultures were suppressive was not functionally confirmed. Because sequences at frequencies below about 10^-5 were poorly captured, only a minor fraction of alloreactive clones could be mapped back to unstimulated subsets. The cumulative frequency of alloreactive sequences traceable to unstimulated CD4+ memory T cells was significantly reduced by siplizumab.

TCRbeta CDR3 sequencing was performed on sorted unstimulated T cells and on proliferating T cells recovered from mixed lymphocyte reactions. Fresh whole blood from around 11 HLA-typed healthy donors was used to isolate PBMCs. The receptor was derived from a human donor in good health. The sequenced material came from CD8+ T cells sorted from blood. This receptor chain uses TRBV9 and TRBJ1-1; no confident D gene assignment can be made. The DNA sequence reads TGTGCCAGCAGCGTCGAAGGGCGGACGAACACTGAAGCTTTCTTT. It encodes CASSVEGRTNTEAFF.